This is a list of T cell receptor beta chains from one sample in a study of spatial heterogeneity in lung cancer. A single record per CDR3 protein comes from TCRdb applying MiXCR to the 5' RACE reads. The data contain tens of thousands of distinct CDR3 sequences, 7.5% to 9.5% of them seen just once; the ten biggest clones take up roughly 40%. The source was PBMCs, collected at surgery. Receptor source: a female donor with early-stage non-small cell lung cancer. The CDR3 runs from the conserved cysteine through the conserved F or W. Each record gives: J gene, clone size, D gene, V gene, CDR3 DNA, CDR3 protein. D genes are given only for firm matches. The size of a clone is reported for some rows only, either as once, few or many, or as a class for expanded clones.

>TRBJ2-7|many|NA|TRBV20-1
TGCAGTGCAGAGAGAGAGGCCTCTCCGCAGTACTTC
CSAEREASPQYF
>TRBJ2-1|many|NA|TRBV20-1
TGCAGTGCTCTACAGGTCACTACCTACAATGAGCAGTTCTTC
CSALQVTTYNEQFF
>TRBJ1-2|few|NA|TRBV29-1
TGCAGCGCGGGATTACAGGGCTATGGCTACACCTTC
CSAGLQGYGYTF
>TRBJ2-7|NA|TRBD1|TRBV2
TGTGCCAGCAGGAAAGGGACAGGAGTTGCCTACGAGCAGTACTTC
CASRKGTGVAYEQYF
>TRBJ1-6|many|NA|TRBV6-2/TRBV6-3
TGTGCCAGCACCCCCAGATATAATTCACCCCTCCACTTT
CASTPRYNSPLHF
>TRBJ2-3|few|NA|TRBV7-9
TGTGCCAGCAGCTTAGCCCAGCGAGGAATCCCAGATACGCAGTATTTT
CASSLAQRGIPDTQYF
>TRBJ2-3|NA|TRBD2|TRBV12-3/TRBV12-4
TGTGCCAGCACCCGACTAGCGCACACAGATACGCAGTATTTT
CASTRLAHTDTQYF
>TRBJ2-1|NA|NA|TRBV19
TGTGCCAGTAGTAAGGGCGACAGGCTACCCCTCGTGGATGAGCAGTTCTTC
CASSKGDRLPLVDEQFF
>TRBJ2-3|few|NA|TRBV20-1
TGCAGTGCTAGAGATCTTTGGGGGAGCTTGGAGGATACGCAGTATTTT
CSARDLWGSLEDTQYF
>TRBJ2-7|NA|TRBD1|TRBV7-9
TGTGCCAGCAGCTTAGGGTGGACAGGGAAGGGCGAGCAGTACTTC
CASSLGWTGKGEQYF
>TRBJ2-3|NA|NA|TRBV27
TGTGCCAGCAGCAGGAGGCAGGGGTTGACAGGTACGCAGTATTTT
CASSRRQGLTGTQYF
>TRBJ2-1|many|TRBD2|TRBV5-6
TGTGCCAGCAGCCGGCCGGGACTAGCGGGTTCTTATGAGCAGTTCTTC
CASSRPGLAGSYEQFF
>TRBJ1-2|many|NA|TRBV5-5
TGTGCCAGCAGCTTTGGACAGAGTAACTATGGCTACACCTTC
CASSFGQSNYGYTF
>TRBJ2-1|many|TRBD1|TRBV28
TGTGCCAGCAGTTTACGGGACAGGGTCCCCCTCAATGAGCAGTTCTTC
CASSLRDRVPLNEQFF
>TRBJ2-3|NA|TRBD2|TRBV18
TGTGCCAGCTCACGGCGGGAGATAGATACGCAGTATTTT
CASSRREIDTQYF
>TRBJ2-7|many|TRBD2|TRBV7-9
TGTGCCAGCAGCCCCGTCGGGACTAGCGGGCAGTACTTC
CASSPVGTSGQYF
>TRBJ2-1|many|NA|TRBV3-1
TGTGCCAGCAGCCAAGGGCGTGAGCAGTTCTTC
CASSQGREQFF
>TRBJ1-5|NA|NA|TRBV3-1
TGTGCCAGCAGCCTCAGCTTCCATCAGCCCCAGCATTTT
CASSLSFHQPQHF
>TRBJ2-1|NA|TRBD2|TRBV20-1
TGCAGTCCGGGACTAGCGGGAGAGAATGAGCAGTTCTTC
CSPGLAGENEQFF
>TRBJ1-1|NA|NA|TRBV6-6
TGTGCCGTACAAGGACCCGGACGGAAGAACACTGAAGCTTTCTTT
CAVQGPGRKNTEAFF
>TRBJ1-2|many|NA|TRBV5-4
TGTGCCAGCAGCTTGGTTTCTATCGGCGGCTACACCTTC
CASSLVSIGGYTF
>TRBJ2-1|NA|NA|TRBV11-3
TGTGCCAGCAGCTTAGATCCGGGTTACAATGAGCAGTTCTTC
CASSLDPGYNEQFF
>TRBJ2-1|many|TRBD2|TRBV29-1
TGCAGCGCCGCTTCGGCGGGAGCGCGTGAGCAGTTCTTC
CSAASAGAREQFF
>TRBJ2-3|NA|NA|TRBV7-2
TGTGCCAGCAGCGTTCCGGGCAGGCTAAATACGCAGTATTTT
CASSVPGRLNTQYF
>TRBJ1-1|NA|NA|TRBV5-1
TGCGCCAGCAGCTTGGGAGGAAGGGCCACTGAAGCTTTCTTT
CASSLGGRATEAFF
>TRBJ2-5|many|TRBD2|TRBV4-2
TGTGCCAGCAGCCAACTCGGGACTACCCAAGAGACCCAGTACTTC
CASSQLGTTQETQYF
>TRBJ2-3|NA|TRBD2|TRBV6-2/TRBV6-3
TGTGCCAGCGGAAAACAAAGCGGGAGTAGAGGCACAGATACGCAGTATTTT
CASGKQSGSRGTDTQYF
>TRBJ2-3|once|NA|TRBV24-1
TGTGCCACCAGTGATTTAAGCGGGCGGGACGATACGCAGTATTTT
CATSDLSGRDDTQYF
>TRBJ2-1|many|NA|TRBV13
TGTGCCAGCAGCCCCCCCCAGAGTAGAACGAATGAGCAGTTCTTC
CASSPPQSRTNEQFF
>TRBJ2-1|many|NA|TRBV12-3/TRBV12-4
TGTGCCAGCAGCCCGCTACATGGACCTGAGCAGTTCTTC
CASSPLHGPEQFF
>TRBJ2-6|many|NA|TRBV27
TGTGCCAGCAGTTCGCCGACACGAAACTCTGGGGCCAACGTCCTGACTTTC
CASSSPTRNSGANVLTF
>TRBJ1-5|NA|NA|TRBV19
TGTGCCAGTAGAGATAGTCCGCATAGCAATCAGCCCCAGCATTTT
CASRDSPHSNQPQHF
>TRBJ2-7|NA|NA|TRBV12-3/TRBV12-4
TGTGCCAGCAGTTGGGGACAAGCATACGAGCAGTACTTC
CASSWGQAYEQYF
>TRBJ2-1|NA|TRBD2|TRBV5-5
TGTGCCAGCAGCTTGTTTGCGGGAGTTTCCTACAATGAGCAGTTCTTC
CASSLFAGVSYNEQFF
>TRBJ1-1|NA|NA|TRBV7-8
TGTGCCAGCAGCTTAGATACGGTCACTGAAGCTTTCTTT
CASSLDTVTEAFF
>TRBJ2-1|many|TRBD2|TRBV11-2
TGTGCCAGCAGCTTTTTTGCTAGCGGGAGTTCTGATGAGCAGTTCTTC
CASSFFASGSSDEQFF
>TRBJ1-2|NA|NA|TRBV7-9
TGTCCCAGCAGCTACCAGGGTATCCGCTATGGCTACACCTTC
CPSSYQGIRYGYTF
>TRBJ2-7|few|NA|TRBV11-2
TGTGCCAGCAGCTTACCACCGACAGTGGCCTACGAGCAGTACTTC
CASSLPPTVAYEQYF